The following is a T cell receptor beta chain sequence with its context. What it binds is not known. The CDR3 consists of 16 residues. CDR1 is SQVTM and CDR2 is ANQGSEA in the germline V gene. J gave up 2 bases and V 6 bases, and 12 bases lay outside the gene matches. Amplification used 60 Vbeta primers and 13 Jbeta primers. Only in-frame clones appear in the TCRdb table, and some are missing; sequencing was by immunoSEQ multiplex PCR. The sample carries under 170,000 clones, around 74% recorded once. These data are taken from a study of cytomegalovirus exposure and HLA in healthy donors. Whole-study results and caveats: TCR beta V- and J-gene trimming was later associated with a missense DCLRE1C variant.

The chain links TRBV29-1 to TRBJ2-3; 9 positions match TRBD2. Sequencing was carried out using PBMCs. This TCR was sampled from a man in his forties or fifties in good health and CMV-seropositive. CDR3 sequence (DNA): TGCAGCGTGGTCGCCCCCGCTAGCGGGGTCACAGATACGCAGTATTTT. Encoded protein: CSVVAPASGVTDTQYF.